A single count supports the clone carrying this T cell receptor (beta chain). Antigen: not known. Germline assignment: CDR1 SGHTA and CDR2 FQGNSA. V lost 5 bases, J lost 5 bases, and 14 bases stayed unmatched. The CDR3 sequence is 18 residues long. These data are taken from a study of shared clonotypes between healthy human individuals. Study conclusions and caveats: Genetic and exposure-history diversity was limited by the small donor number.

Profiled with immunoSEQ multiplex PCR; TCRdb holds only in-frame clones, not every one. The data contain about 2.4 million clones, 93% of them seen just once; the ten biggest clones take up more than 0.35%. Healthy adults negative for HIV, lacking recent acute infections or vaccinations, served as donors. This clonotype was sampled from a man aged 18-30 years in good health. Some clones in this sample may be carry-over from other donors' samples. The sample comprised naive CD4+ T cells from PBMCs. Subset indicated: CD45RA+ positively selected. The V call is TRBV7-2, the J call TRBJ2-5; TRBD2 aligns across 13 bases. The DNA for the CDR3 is TGTGCCAGCAGCAAGCTTCCGGGACTAGCGGGAAACGTGGAGACCCAGTACTTC. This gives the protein CASSKLPGLAGNVETQYF.